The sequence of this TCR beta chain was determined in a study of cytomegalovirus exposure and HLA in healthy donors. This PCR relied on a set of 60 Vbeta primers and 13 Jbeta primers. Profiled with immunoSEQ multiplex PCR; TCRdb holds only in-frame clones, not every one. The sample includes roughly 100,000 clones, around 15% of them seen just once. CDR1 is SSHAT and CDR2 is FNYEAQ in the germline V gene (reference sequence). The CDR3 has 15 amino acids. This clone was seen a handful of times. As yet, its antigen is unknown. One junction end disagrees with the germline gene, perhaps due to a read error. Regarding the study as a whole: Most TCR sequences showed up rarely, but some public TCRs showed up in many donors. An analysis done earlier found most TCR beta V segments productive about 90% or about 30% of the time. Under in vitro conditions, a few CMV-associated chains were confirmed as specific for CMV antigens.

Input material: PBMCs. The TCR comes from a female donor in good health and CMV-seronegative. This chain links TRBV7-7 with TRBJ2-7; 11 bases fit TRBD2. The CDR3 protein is CASSLLAGDSYEQYF. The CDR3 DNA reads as TGTGCTAGCAGCTTACTAGCGGGGGACTCCTACGAGCAGTACTTC.